This T cell receptor (beta chain) was retrieved from a study of beta chain features in type 1 diabetes. The sequenced template was cDNA made from the entire isolated RNA. This table comes from immunoSEQ multiplex PCR, and its TCRdb copy is limited to in-frame clones, with some not included. The profile covers around 290,000 clones, with under 8.5% appearing a single time and approximately 0.99% taken by the ten largest. Germline assignment: CDR1 SGHTA and CDR2 FQGTGA. The CDR3 is made up of 13 amino acids. The V gene lost 5 bases and the J gene lost 5 bases, with 12 bases spanning the gap. The chain recombines TRBV7-3 with TRBJ1-1; D perhaps matches TRBD1 (6 bases). This receptor was obtained from a woman aged 18-29 years in good health. Specimen: central memory CD4+ T cells from blood. The CDR3 region is CASSPQGGTEAFF. The CDR3 DNA follows: TGTGCCAGCAGCCCACAGGGAGGGACTGAAGCTTTCTTT. The full variable domain, completed using reference TRBV7-3 and TRBJ1-1, is GAGVSQTPSNKVTEKGKYVELRCDPISGHTALYWYRQSLGQGPEFLIYFQGTGAADDSGLPNDRFFAVRPEGSVSTLKIQRTERGDSAVYLCASSPQGGTEAFFGQGTRLTVV.